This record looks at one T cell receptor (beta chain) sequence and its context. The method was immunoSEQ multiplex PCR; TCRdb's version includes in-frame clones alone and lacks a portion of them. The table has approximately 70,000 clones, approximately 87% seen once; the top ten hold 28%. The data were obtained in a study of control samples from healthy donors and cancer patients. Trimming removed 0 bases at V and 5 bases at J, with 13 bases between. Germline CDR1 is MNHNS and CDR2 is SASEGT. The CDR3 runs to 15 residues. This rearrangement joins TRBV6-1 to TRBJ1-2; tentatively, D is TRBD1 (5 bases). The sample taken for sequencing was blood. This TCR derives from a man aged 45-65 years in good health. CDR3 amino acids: CASSEAQGVRYGYTF. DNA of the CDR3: TGTGCCAGCAGTGAAGCTCAGGGAGTGAGGTATGGCTACACCTTC.